This T cell receptor beta chain came from a study of T cells in Graves' hyperthyroidism and ophthalmopathy. Ten or more counts support this clonotype. The CDR3 sequence is 14 residues long. V lost 6 bases to trimming and J lost 2 bases, with 17 bases between them. Germline values: CDR1 DFQATT, CDR2 SNEGSKA (reference sequence). There were TCR beta CDR3 regions amplified from RNA transcripts. RT-PCR in the first round (using the HTBI primer set) targeted the TCR CDR3. MiXCR, applied by TCRdb to the multiplex PCR reads, yields one record per CDR3 protein. The table has approximately 370,000 distinct CDR3 sequences, around 14% seen once. This sample holds PBMCs from 8 to 10 ml fresh peripheral blood.

The sequenced sample consisted of blood. J is TRBJ2-7 and V is TRBV20-1; tentative D call: TRBD2 (6 bases). This clonotype was sampled from a woman aged 25 to 39 with Graves' hyperthyroidism. CDR3 nucleotide sequence: TGCAGTGCCGGAAATATAGCGGTTACCTACGAGCAGTACTTC. Its translation is CSAGNIAVTYEQYF.